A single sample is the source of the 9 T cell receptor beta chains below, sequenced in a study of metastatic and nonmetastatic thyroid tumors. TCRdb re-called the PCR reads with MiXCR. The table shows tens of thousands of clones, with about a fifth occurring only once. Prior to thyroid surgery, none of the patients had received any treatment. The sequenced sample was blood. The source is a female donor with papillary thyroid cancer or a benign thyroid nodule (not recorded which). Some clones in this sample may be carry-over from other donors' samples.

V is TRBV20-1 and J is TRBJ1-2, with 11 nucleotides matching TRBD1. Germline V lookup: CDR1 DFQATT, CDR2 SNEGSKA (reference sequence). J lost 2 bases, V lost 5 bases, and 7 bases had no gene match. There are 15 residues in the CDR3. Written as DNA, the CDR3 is TGCAGTGCTGCGGGACAGGGGGATATAAACTATGGCTACACCTTC. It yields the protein CSAAGQGDINYGYTF.

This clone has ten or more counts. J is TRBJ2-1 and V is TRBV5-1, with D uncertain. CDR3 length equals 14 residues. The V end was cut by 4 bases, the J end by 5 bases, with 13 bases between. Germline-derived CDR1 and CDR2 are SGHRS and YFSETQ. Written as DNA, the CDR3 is TGCGCCAGCAGCCCGGAGTACCCTCACAATGAGCAGTTCTTC. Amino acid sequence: CASSPEYPHNEQFF. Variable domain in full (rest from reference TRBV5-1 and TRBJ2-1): KAGVTQTPRYLIKTRGQQVTLSCSPISGHRSVSWYQQTPGQGLQFLFEYFSETQRNKGNFPGRFSGRQFSNSRSEMNVSTLELGDSALYLCASSPEYPHNEQFFGPGTRLTVL.

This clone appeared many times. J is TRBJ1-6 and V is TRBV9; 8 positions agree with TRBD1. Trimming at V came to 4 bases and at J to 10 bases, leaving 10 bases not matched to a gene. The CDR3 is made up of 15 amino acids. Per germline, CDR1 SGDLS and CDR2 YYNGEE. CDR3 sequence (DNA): TGTGCCAGCAGCCCCGGGACAGGATCTTTCTCACCCCTCCACTTT. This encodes CASSPGTGSFSPLHF. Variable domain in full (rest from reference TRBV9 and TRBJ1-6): DSGVTQTPKHLITATGQRVTLRCSPRSGDLSVYWYQQSLDQGLQFLIQYYNGEERAKGNILERFSAQQFPDLHSELNLSSLELGDSALYFCASSPGTGSFSPLHFGNGTRLTVT.

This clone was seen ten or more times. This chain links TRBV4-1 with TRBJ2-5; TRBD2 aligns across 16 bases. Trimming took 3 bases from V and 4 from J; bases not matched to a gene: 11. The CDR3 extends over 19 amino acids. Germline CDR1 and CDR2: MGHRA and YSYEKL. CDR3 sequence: CASSHPGLAGGPRRETQYF. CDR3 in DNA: TGCGCCAGCAGCCATCCGGGACTAGCGGGAGGGCCTAGGAGAGAGACCCAGTACTTC.

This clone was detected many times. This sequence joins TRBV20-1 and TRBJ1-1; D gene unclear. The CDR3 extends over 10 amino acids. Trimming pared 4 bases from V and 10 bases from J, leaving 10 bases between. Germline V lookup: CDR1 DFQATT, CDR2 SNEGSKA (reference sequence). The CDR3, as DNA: TGCAGTGCTACCCAGGTAGGAGCTTTCTTT. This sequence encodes CSATQVGAFF.

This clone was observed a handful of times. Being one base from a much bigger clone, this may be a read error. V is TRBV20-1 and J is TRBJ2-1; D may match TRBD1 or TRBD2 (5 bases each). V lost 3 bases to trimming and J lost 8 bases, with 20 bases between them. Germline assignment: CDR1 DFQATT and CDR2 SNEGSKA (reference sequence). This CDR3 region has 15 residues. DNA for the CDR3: TGCAGTGCTAGGAGGGAGCTATCTAAGGGGTATGAGCAGTTCTTC. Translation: CSARRELSKGYEQFF.

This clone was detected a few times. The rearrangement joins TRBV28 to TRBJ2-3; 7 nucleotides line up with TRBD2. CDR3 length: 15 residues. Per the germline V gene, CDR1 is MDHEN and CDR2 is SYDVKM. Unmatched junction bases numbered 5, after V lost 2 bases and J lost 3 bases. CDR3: CASSLGRAMTDTQYF. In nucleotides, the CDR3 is TGTGCCAGCAGTTTAGGGAGGGCCATGACAGATACGCAGTATTTT.

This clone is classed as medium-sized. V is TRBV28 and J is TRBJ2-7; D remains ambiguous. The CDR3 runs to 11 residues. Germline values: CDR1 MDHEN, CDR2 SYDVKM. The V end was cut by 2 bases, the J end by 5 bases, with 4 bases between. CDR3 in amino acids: CASSLAHEQYF. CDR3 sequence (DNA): TGTGCCAGCAGTTTAGCCCACGAGCAGTACTTC.

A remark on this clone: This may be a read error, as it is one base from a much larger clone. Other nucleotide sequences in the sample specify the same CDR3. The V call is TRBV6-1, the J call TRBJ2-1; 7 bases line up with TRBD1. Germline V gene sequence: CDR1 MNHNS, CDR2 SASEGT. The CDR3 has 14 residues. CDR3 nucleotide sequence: TGTGCCAGCAAACCGGGACAGCCATCGGGTGAGCAGCTCTTC. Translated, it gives CASKPGQPSGEQLF.